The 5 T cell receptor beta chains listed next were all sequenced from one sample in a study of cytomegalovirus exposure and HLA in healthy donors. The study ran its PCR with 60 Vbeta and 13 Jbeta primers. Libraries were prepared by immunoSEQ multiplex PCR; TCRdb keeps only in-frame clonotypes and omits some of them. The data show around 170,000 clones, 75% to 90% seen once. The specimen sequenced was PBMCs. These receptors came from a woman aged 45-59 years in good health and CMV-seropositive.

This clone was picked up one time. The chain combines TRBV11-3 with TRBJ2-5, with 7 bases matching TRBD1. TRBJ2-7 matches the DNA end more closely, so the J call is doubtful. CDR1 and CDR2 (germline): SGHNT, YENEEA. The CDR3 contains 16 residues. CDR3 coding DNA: TGTGCCAGCAGCTTTACCAGACAGGGTAGACTCTACGAGCAGTACTTC. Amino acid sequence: CASSFTRQGRLYEQYF.

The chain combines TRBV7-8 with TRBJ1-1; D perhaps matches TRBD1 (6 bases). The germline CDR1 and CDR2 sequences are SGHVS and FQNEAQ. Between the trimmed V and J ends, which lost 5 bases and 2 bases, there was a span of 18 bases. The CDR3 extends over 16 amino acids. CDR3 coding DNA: TGTGCCAGCAGCGTACGGCGGACAGCTTTAAACACTGAAGCTTTCTTT. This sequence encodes CASSVRRTALNTEAFF.

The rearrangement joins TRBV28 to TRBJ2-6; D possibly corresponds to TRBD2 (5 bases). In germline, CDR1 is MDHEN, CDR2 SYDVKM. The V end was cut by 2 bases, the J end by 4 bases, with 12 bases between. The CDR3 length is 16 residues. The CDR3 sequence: CASSLRGRIGANVLTF. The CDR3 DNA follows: TGTGCCAGCAGTTTACGAGGGCGTATAGGGGCCAACGTCCTGACTTTC.

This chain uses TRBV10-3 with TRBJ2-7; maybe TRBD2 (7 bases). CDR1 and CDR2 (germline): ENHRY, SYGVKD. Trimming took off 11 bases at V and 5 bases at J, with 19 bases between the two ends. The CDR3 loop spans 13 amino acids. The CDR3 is CAVWGGEVHEQYF. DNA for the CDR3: TGTGCCGTCTGGGGGGGCGAGGTGCACGAGCAGTACTTC.

This CDR3 is CASSWTGVGTGELFF. DNA of the CDR3: TGTGCCAGCAGCTGGACAGGGGTCGGCACCGGGGAGCTGTTTTTT. The chain has TRBV7-8 and TRBJ2-2, with TRBD1 identical over 9 bases. The junction had 4 bases not matched to a gene; V was cut back by 4 bases and J by 4 bases. CDR1 and CDR2 (germline): SGHVS, FQNEAQ. This CDR3 is 15 amino acids long.